A selection of T cell receptor beta chains follows, all from one sample in a study of T cells in Graves' hyperthyroidism and ophthalmopathy. Each CDR3 protein is one row after TCRdb ran MiXCR on the multiplex PCR reads. Of 250,000 to 400,000 distinct CDR3 sequences listed, about 13% are singletons. Sequencing was carried out using blood. These receptor sequences come from a woman aged 40 to 55 with Graves' ophthalmopathy. CDR3s include the opening cysteine and the closing phenylalanine or tryptophan. D genes are given only for firm matches. Expanded clones are given a class, and other clones once, few, many or no size at all.

length	size	D	V	J	CDR3	DNA
15	.	TRBD1	TRBV20-1	TRBJ2-5	CSASDRGGSIETQYF	TGCAGTGCTTCGGACAGGGGGGGGTCAATAGAGACCCAGTACTTC
17	many	TRBD2	TRBV28	TRBJ2-3	CASSPYRLAGGPDTQYF	TGTGCCAGCAGTCCTTATAGACTAGCGGGAGGGCCAGATACGCAGTATTTT
15	.	TRBD1	TRBV9	TRBJ1-2	CASSATGGATYGYTF	TGTGCCAGCAGCGCAACAGGGGGCGCAACCTATGGCTACACCTTC
14	few	.	TRBV7-8	TRBJ2-1	CASSSGGIYNEQFF	TGTGCCAGCAGCTCTGGCGGTATCTACAATGAGCAGTTCTTC
13	.	.	TRBV12-3/TRBV12-4	TRBJ1-3	CASSYRSGDTIYF	TGTGCCAGCAGTTACCGCTCTGGAGACACCATATATTTT
16	many	TRBD2	TRBV12-3/TRBV12-4	TRBJ2-5	CASSPRGRGGTRTQYF	TGTGCCAGCAGTCCCCGGGGGCGGGGGGGTACGCGGACCCAGTACTTC
17	few	TRBD1	TRBV27	TRBJ2-7	CASSLRLRTGDGYEQYF	TGTGCCAGCAGTTTACGGCTGAGGACAGGGGACGGCTACGAGCAGTACTTC
13	.	.	TRBV27	TRBJ1-6	CASSLRGGPPLHF	TGTGCCAGCAGTCTCCGTGGCGGTCCCCCCCTCCACTTT
15	.	.	TRBV5-1	TRBJ1-6	CASSLVLAENSPLHF	TGCGCCAGCAGCTTGGTTTTGGCAGAAAATTCACCCCTCCACTTT
17	many	TRBD2	TRBV6-6	TRBJ2-7	CASSYSSMAGGDYEQYF	TGTGCCAGCAGTTACTCGAGTATGGCGGGAGGGGACTACGAGCAGTACTTC
15	few	.	TRBV19	TRBJ1-5	CASSIGQSINQPQHF	TGTGCCAGTAGTATAGGGCAGTCAATCAATCAGCCCCAGCATTTT
11	few	.	TRBV7-9	TRBJ1-1	CASSVPGAAFF	TGTGCCAGCAGCGTCCCGGGAGCAGCTTTCTTT
13	many	.	TRBV9	TRBJ2-3	CASSPVPTDTQYF	TGTGCCAGCAGCCCCGTACCCACAGATACGCAGTATTTT
15	many	.	TRBV10-3	TRBJ1-3	CAISESRPGGNTIYF	TGTGCCATCAGTGAGTCGCGTCCGGGAGGAAACACCATATATTTT